One TCR beta chain is described in this entry. Its antigen is not known. The entry originates in a study of cytomegalovirus exposure and HLA in healthy donors. Study-wide context: Within the Caucasian-associated ancestry cluster were around 80% of the roughly 360 genotyped donors. General observations from the study: As immune exposure information, only CMV serostatus was available. Altogether, about 160 TCR beta chains were recorded as cytomegalovirus-associated. When a later analysis compared HLA-associated TCR beta chains with equally common others, the HLA-associated chains turned out to be more clonally expanded and to have lower generation probabilities.

CDR3 length: 15 residues. Trimming removed 3 bases from V and 0 bases from J; junction bases left unmatched: 4. CDR1 is LGHNA and CDR2 is YNFKEQ in the germline V gene. Use of 60 Vbeta and 13 Jbeta primers characterized the PCR. TCRdb keeps only in-frame clones here, not all; method: immunoSEQ multiplex PCR. The table has more than 80,000 clones, 60% to 75% seen once. Sequencing input: PBMCs. The V and J genes are TRBV4-2 and TRBJ2-5; 7 positions match TRBD1. The receptor was isolated from a male donor in good health and CMV-seropositive. CDR3 sequence (DNA): TGTGCCAGCAGCCAGCTCACAGGGGACCAAGAGACCCAGTACTTC. It translates to CASSQLTGDQETQYF.